This T cell receptor (beta chain) was profiled in a study of blood T cell repertoires in COVID-19. At the level of the study: T cells, B-cell-depleted T cells, or PBMCs supplied cDNA or gDNA.

Methods used by the authors: Amplification of reference gene primers was used by the study to estimate nucleated cell counts. The table came from immunoSEQ multiplex PCR; TCRdb's copy has only in-frame clones and leaves some out. Clone size and the V and J calls come from that table; the DNA yielded D and trimming. The sample has more than 85,000 clones, approximately 86% seen once. The CDR3 is 13 residues long. Trimming at V came to 6 bases and at J to 8 bases, leaving 9 bases not matched to a gene. The germline V gene has CDR1 KGHSH and CDR2 LQKENI. Adults between roughly 18 and 95 years of age took part from fewer than 30 US areas. Cohorts were assigned according to the clinical history that participants reported.

Sequenced material: PBMCs or T cells enriched from blood (not recorded which). The clonotype comes from a woman between 45 and 65 years old who had recovered from COVID-19. V and J are TRBV18 and TRBJ1-2; 7 bases fit TRBD1. DNA for the CDR3: TGTGCCAGCTCTCCTGACAGGGAGGACGGCTACACCTTC. Translating gives CASSPDREDGYTF.